These 26 T cell receptor beta chains originate from one sample sequenced in a study of blood T cells in healthy people across ages. A second PCR of about 7 to 12 cycles used a sample-barcoded 5' primer and a J-beta primer mix. TCRdb re-called the 5' RACE reads through MiXCR, storing one row per CDR3 protein. The sample holds roughly 500,000 distinct CDR3 sequences, 25% to 30% seen once. Sequencing was carried out using blood. The receptor set was obtained from a woman between 70 and 85 years old in good health.

This clonotype was picked up a small number of times. This chain connects TRBV10-3 to TRBJ2-5; the match to TRBD2 covers 10 bases. The CDR3 loop spans 16 amino acids. The germline CDR1 and CDR2 sequences are ENHRY and SYGVKD. V dropped 2 bases and J dropped 1; count of bases not matched to a gene: 4. CDR3 amino acids: CAISEGSGGRQETQYF. For the CDR3, the DNA is TGTGCCATCAGTGAGGGTAGCGGGGGGCGCCAAGAGACCCAGTACTTC.

The chain carries TRBV7-2 and TRBJ1-1, with 7 bases aligning to TRBD1. This CDR3 is 15 amino acids long. Germline-derived CDR1 and CDR2 are SGHTA and FQGNSA. After removal of 0 bases from V and 5 bases from J, the junction contained 6 bases not matched to a gene. The CDR3 DNA reads TGTGCCAGCAGCTTAGCGGGTCACAGGGGTACTGAAGCTTTCTTT. Translated: CASSLAGHRGTEAFF. The whole variable domain, filled in from reference TRBV7-2 and TRBJ1-1, reads GAGVSQSPSNKVTEKGKDVELRCDPISGHTALYWYRQSLGQGLEFLIYFQGNSAPDKSGLPSDRFSAERTGGSVSTLTIQRTQQEDSAVYLCASSLAGHRGTEAFFGQGTRLTVV.

V and J are TRBV14 and TRBJ2-3; D is perhaps TRBD2 (6 bases). This CDR3 is 16 amino acids long. Germline V gene lookup returns CDR1 SGHDN and CDR2 FVKESK. The V gene lost 2 bases and the J gene lost 6 bases, with 18 bases spanning the gap. CDR3 in amino acids: CASSQSGTRGRDTQYF. In DNA form, the CDR3 reads TGTGCCAGCAGCCAATCCGGGACCCGGGGGAGGGATACGCAGTATTTT. The whole variable domain, filled in from reference TRBV14 and TRBJ2-3, reads EAGVTQFPSHSVIEKGQTVTLRCDPISGHDNLYWYRRVMGKEIKFLLHFVKESKQDESGMPNNRFLAERTGGTYSTLKVQPAELEDSGVYFCASSQSGTRGRDTQYFGPGTRLTVL.

The rearrangement joins TRBV29-1 to TRBJ2-3; D uncertain. Trimming stripped 4 bases from V and 2 bases from J, with 13 bases between. This CDR3 comprises 14 residues. In germline, CDR1 is SQVTM, CDR2 ANQGSEA. The CDR3 reads CSVGGRINTDTQYF. CDR3 DNA sequence: TGCAGCGTTGGGGGTCGGATAAACACAGATACGCAGTATTTT.

The gene calls are TRBV6-5 and TRBJ1-1; D uncertain. Germline V gene data show CDR1 as MNHEY and CDR2 as SVGAGI. The CDR3 is made up of 11 amino acids. Deletions cut 1 base from V and 6 bases from J, with 3 bases between. CDR3 nucleotides: TGTGCCAGCAGTTACTTGGCTGAAGCTTTCTTT. Amino acids: CASSYLAEAFF.

The chain carries TRBV20-1 and TRBJ1-4; 11 bases are a match to TRBD1. The CDR3 contains 13 residues. With 5 bases clipped from V and 8 bases from J, the junction kept 4 bases outside the gene matches. Germline lookup yields CDR1 DFQATT and CDR2 SNEGSKA (reference sequence). The CDR3 here is CSAGGTGGEKLFF. The CDR3 DNA is TGCAGTGCTGGGGGGACAGGGGGGGAAAAACTGTTTTTT.

The chain carries TRBV5-1 and TRBJ1-1, with D possibly TRBD1 on 6 matching bases. The CDR3 loop spans 15 amino acids. Trimming shortened V by 1 base and J by 1 base, and 11 bases separated the two germline ends. From germline, CDR1 is SGHRS and CDR2 YFSETQ. The CDR3 is CASSLIQGRNTEAFF. The CDR3 nucleotides are TGCGCCAGCAGCTTGATCCAGGGGCGGAACACTGAAGCTTTCTTT.

The gene calls are TRBV12-3 or TRBV12-4 and TRBJ2-1; TRBD2 aligns across 8 bases. The CDR3 has 16 residues. With 5 bases clipped from V and 2 bases from J, the junction kept 8 bases outside the gene matches. CDR3 coding DNA: TGTGCCAGCAGTGGATCACTAGCGGATGCCTACAATGAGCAGTTCTTC. Residues: CASSGSLADAYNEQFF.

The J gene is TRBJ1-2, the V gene TRBV7-2; maybe TRBD1 (5 bases). This CDR3 comprises 13 residues. V lost 2 bases to trimming and J lost 3 bases, with 7 bases between them. Germline V gene sequence: CDR1 SGHTA, CDR2 FQGNSA. CDR3 loop: CASSLMGHYGYTF. As DNA, the CDR3 is TGTGCCAGCAGCTTAATGGGGCACTATGGCTACACCTTC. The whole variable domain, remainder taken from reference TRBV7-2 and TRBJ1-2, is GAGVSQSPSNKVTEKGKDVELRCDPISGHTALYWYRQSLGQGLEFLIYFQGNSAPDKSGLPSDRFSAERTGGSVSTLTIQRTQQEDSAVYLCASSLMGHYGYTFGSGTRLTVV.

This chain uses TRBV9 with TRBJ2-3; possibly TRBD2 for D (6 bases). The V and J ends lost 0 bases and 3 bases respectively, with 11 bases between them. This CDR3 region has 15 residues. Germline-derived CDR1 and CDR2 are SGDLS and YYNGEE. The CDR3 loop is CASSVAAGLTDTQYF. Written as DNA, the CDR3 is TGTGCCAGCAGCGTAGCGGCGGGACTTACAGATACGCAGTATTTT.

This clonotype showed up just a few times. This chain links TRBV20-1 with TRBJ2-7; 8 nucleotides agree with TRBD1. The CDR3 loop spans 11 amino acids. Germline CDR1 DFQATT, CDR2 SNEGSKA (reference sequence). Trimming cost V 5 bases and J 6 bases; bases outside gene matches: 3. The CDR3 bases are TGCAGTGCTTACGACAGGGGCGAGCAGTACTTC. This encodes CSAYDRGEQYF.

This sequence joins TRBV12-1 and TRBJ2-5; TRBD2, the table's D call, lacks a check against the DNA. The closer fit of TRBJ2-7 to the DNA end suggests the J call may be wrong. TRBV12-1 is marked as a pseudogene. The CDR3 consists of 16 residues. The CDR3 spells CASSLTSGGCAYEQYF. The CDR3 DNA follows: TGTGCCAGCAGCTTGACTAGCGGGGGTTGTGCCTACGAGCAGTACTTC.

This clonotype was found a few times. The genes are TRBV2 and TRBJ2-1, with D possibly matching TRBD2 (6 bases). CDR1 is SNHLY and CDR2 is FYNNEI in the germline V gene. Trimming stripped 3 bases from V and 6 bases from J, with 9 bases between. CDR3 length: 13 amino acids. Here the CDR3 reads CASSELGGNEQFF. DNA for the CDR3: TGTGCCAGCAGTGAGCTCGGGGGCAATGAGCAGTTCTTC.

Remarks on this clonotype: One junction end disagrees with the germline gene, perhaps due to a read error. The chain employs TRBV10-3 and TRBJ2-1, with TRBD1 as a possible D gene (6 bases). The CDR3 has 13 amino acids. In germline, CDR1 is ENHRY, CDR2 SYGVKD. CDR3 sequence reads: CAISRTAYNKQFF. Written as DNA, the CDR3 is TGTGCCATCAGTAGGACAGCCTACAATAAGCAGTTCTTC.

This clonotype was picked up a small number of times. J is TRBJ1-2 and V is TRBV20-1, with 8 bases that match TRBD1. CDR1 and CDR2 from the germline V gene are DFQATT and SNEGSKA (reference sequence). Germline trimming cut 5 bases from V and 6 bases from J; bases unmatched to any gene: 8. The CDR3 is 13 amino acids. The CDR3 sequence is CSARTGRVHGYTF. CDR3 coding DNA: TGCAGTGCTCGGACAGGGAGGGTGCATGGCTACACCTTC.

This chain links TRBV9 with TRBJ1-6; D is uncertain. Trimming pared 4 bases from V and 7 bases from J, leaving 12 bases between. The CDR3 covers 14 residues. Germline assignment: CDR1 SGDLS and CDR2 YYNGEE. CDR3 loop: CASSPRIWNSPLHF. In DNA form, the CDR3 reads TGTGCCAGCAGCCCCCGGATTTGGAATTCACCCCTCCACTTT.

This clonotype occurred a few times. The chain links TRBV24-1 to TRBJ2-4, with a possible D match to TRBD1 (6 bases). The CDR3 consists of 15 residues. Germline V CDR1 and CDR2: KGHDR, SFDVKD. The V end was cut by 2 bases, the J end by 1 base, with 8 bases between. The CDR3 spells CATSDSQGAKNIQYF. CDR3 nucleotide sequence: TGTGCCACCAGTGATTCTCAGGGGGCCAAAAACATTCAGTACTTC.

The chain combines TRBV7-2 with TRBJ2-5; 14 bases fit TRBD2. The J call is in doubt because the DNA end fits TRBJ2-7 better. The CDR3 loop spans 16 amino acids. The germline gives CDR1 SGHTA, CDR2 FQGNSA. The DNA of the CDR3 is TGTGCCAGCAGAGAGACTAGCGGGGGGGCGTCCTACGAGCAGTACTTC. Amino acid sequence: CASRETSGGASYEQYF.

V usage is TRBV6-2 or TRBV6-3 and J usage is TRBJ2-4; unclear D gene. Germline CDR1 and CDR2: MNHEY and SVGEGT. Trimming removed 6 bases at V and 8 bases at J, with 20 bases between. The CDR3 is made up of 15 amino acids. The CDR3 loop reads CASSPTPDRTHIQYF. In DNA form, the CDR3 reads TGTGCCAGCAGCCCCACGCCCGACCGGACGCACATTCAGTACTTC.

Only a few counts were recorded for this clonotype. V and J are TRBV5-1 and TRBJ2-3, with a tentative D call TRBD1 (5 bases). The V end was cut by 6 bases, the J end by 6 bases, with 14 bases between. The CDR3 totals 13 residues. In germline, CDR1 is SGHRS, CDR2 YFSETQ. In DNA form, the CDR3 reads TGCGCCAGCATGGTAAGGGGTGTCGATACGCAGTATTTT. It is translated as CASMVRGVDTQYF. Looking up the rest from reference TRBV5-1 and TRBJ2-3 gives the full variable domain: KAGVTQTPRYLIKTRGQQVTLSCSPISGHRSVSWYQQTPGQGLQFLFEYFSETQRNKGNFPGRFSGRQFSNSRSEMNVSTLELGDSALYLCASMVRGVDTQYFGPGTRLTVL.

The chain employs TRBV5-1 and TRBJ2-3, with no clear D. Trimming removed 0 bases from V and 3 bases from J, with 11 bases in between. This CDR3 is built from 15 residues. Germline assignment: CDR1 SGHRS and CDR2 YFSETQ. CDR3 in DNA: TGCGCCAGCAGCTTGGGGCGGCCCAAAACAGATACGCAGTATTTT. This encodes CASSLGRPKTDTQYF.

This clonotype was observed a few times. The genes are TRBV9 and TRBJ2-2, with 8 positions matching TRBD2. Germline V gene sequence: CDR1 SGDLS, CDR2 YYNGEE. The CDR3 runs 22 residues. The ends lost 1 base at V and 1 base at J; junction bases unmatched: 21. CDR3 coding DNA: TGTGCCAGCAGCGTACCGCGGTTAAGTGGGCCGCGCAGCGGGGGGAACACCGGGGAGCTGTTTTTT. This translates into CASSVPRLSGPRSGGNTGELFF. Variable domain in full (rest from reference TRBV9 and TRBJ2-2): DSGVTQTPKHLITATGQRVTLRCSPRSGDLSVYWYQQSLDQGLQFLIQYYNGEERAKGNILERFSAQQFPDLHSELNLSSLELGDSALYFCASSVPRLSGPRSGGNTGELFFGEGSRLTVL.

This clonotype occurred a few times. The chain joins TRBV20-1 to TRBJ2-1; D might be TRBD2 (7 bases). The end of the DNA fits TRBJ2-5 better, so the J call may be wrong. CDR3 length: 13 residues. Germline V CDR1 and CDR2: DFQATT, SNEGSKA (reference sequence). CDR3 DNA: TGCAGTGCTAGAAGGGGGGGATCGGAGACCCAGTACTTC. Amino acid sequence: CSARRGGSETQYF.

This clonotype was seen only a few times. The genes are TRBV12-3 or TRBV12-4 and TRBJ1-2, with TRBD1 matching 8 bases. Trimming removed 5 bases from V and 7 bases from J; junction bases left unmatched: 9. The CDR3 extends over 14 amino acids. The chain's CDR3 is CASSPTGEVGGYTF. CDR3 sequence (DNA): TGTGCCAGCAGTCCGACAGGGGAAGTAGGTGGCTACACCTTC.

This sequence joins TRBV25-1 and TRBJ2-5, with 10 bases fitting TRBD1. This CDR3 has 14 residues. Germline CDR1 is MGHDK and CDR2 is SYGVNS. The V segment lost 4 bases and the J segment 3 bases; nucleotides outside the gene matches: 2. The CDR3 region has the DNA TGTGCCAGCAGTGGGACAGGGGGTAAAGAGACCCAGTACTTC. Its translation: CASSGTGGKETQYF.

This clonotype was found a few times. V usage is TRBV20-1 and J usage is TRBJ1-2; D unclear. The V end was cut by 0 bases, the J end by 8 bases, with 10 bases between. This CDR3 comprises 12 residues. Germline CDR1 is DFQATT and CDR2 is SNEGSKA (reference sequence). DNA of the CDR3: TGCAGTGCTAGAGATGAGCTCGAAGGCTACACCTTC. It translates to CSARDELEGYTF.